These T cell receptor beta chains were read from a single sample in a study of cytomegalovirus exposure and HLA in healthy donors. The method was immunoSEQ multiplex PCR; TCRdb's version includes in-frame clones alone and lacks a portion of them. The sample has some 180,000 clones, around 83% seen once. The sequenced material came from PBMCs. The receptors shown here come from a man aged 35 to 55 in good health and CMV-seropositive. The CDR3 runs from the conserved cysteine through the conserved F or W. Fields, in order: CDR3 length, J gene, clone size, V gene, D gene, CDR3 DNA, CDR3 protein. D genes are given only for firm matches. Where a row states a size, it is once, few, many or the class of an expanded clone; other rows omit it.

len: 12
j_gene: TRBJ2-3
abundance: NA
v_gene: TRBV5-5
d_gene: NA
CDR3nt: TGTGCCAGCAATACGTTCGGAGATACGCAGTATTTT
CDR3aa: CASNTFGDTQYF

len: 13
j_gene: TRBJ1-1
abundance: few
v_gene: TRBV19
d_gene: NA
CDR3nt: TGTGCCAGTACTCAGGGATGGTACACTGAAGCTTTCTTT
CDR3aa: CASTQGWYTEAFF

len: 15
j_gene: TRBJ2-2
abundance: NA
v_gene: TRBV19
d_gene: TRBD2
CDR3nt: TGTGCCAGTAGTATAAGCGGGATGAACACCGGGGAGCTGTTTTTT
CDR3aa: CASSISGMNTGELFF

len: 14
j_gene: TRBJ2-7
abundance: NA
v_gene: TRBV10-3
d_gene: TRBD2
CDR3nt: TGTGCCATCAGTGATGGGGCTAGCGGTCACGAGCAGTACTTC
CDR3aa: CAISDGASGHEQYF

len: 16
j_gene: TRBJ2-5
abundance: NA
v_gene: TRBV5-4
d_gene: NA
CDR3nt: TGTGCCAGCAGCCTACGATCCGGGACATTCCTAAGTGGGCAGTACTTC
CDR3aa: CASSLRSGTFLSGQYF

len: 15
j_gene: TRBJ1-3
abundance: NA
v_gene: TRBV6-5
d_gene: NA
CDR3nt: TGTGCCAGCATTGCCGACAGTAACTCTGGAAACACCATATATTTT
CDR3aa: CASIADSNSGNTIYF

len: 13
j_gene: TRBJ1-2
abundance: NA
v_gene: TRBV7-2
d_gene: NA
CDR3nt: TGTGCCAGCAGCTTACGTGGAGGCGGGGGCTACACCTTC
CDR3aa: CASSLRGGGGYTF

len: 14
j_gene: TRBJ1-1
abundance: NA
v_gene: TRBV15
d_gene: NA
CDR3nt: TGTGCCACCAGCAATGCAGGGGCTCAGATTGAAGCTTTCTTT
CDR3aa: CATSNAGAQIEAFF

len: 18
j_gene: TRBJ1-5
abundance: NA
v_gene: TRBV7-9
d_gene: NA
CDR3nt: TGTGCCAGCAGCCGTGGCGGGGGAATCCCATATAGCAATCAGCCCCAGCATTTT
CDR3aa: CASSRGGGIPYSNQPQHF

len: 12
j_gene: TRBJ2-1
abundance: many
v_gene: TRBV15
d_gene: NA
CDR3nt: TGTGCCACCAGCAGAGAAGGGGATTCGCAGTTCTTC
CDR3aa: CATSREGDSQFF

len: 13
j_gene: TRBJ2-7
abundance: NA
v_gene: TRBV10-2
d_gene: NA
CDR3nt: TGCGCCAGCAGTGAGTCGTATATCTACGAGCAGTACTTC
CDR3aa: CASSESYIYEQYF

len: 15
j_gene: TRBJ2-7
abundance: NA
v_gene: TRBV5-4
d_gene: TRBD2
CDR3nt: TGTGCCAGCAGCCCTGCGGGACTAGTCCCCTACGAGCAGTACTTC
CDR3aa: CASSPAGLVPYEQYF

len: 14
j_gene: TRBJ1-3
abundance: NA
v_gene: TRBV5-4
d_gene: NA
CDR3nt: TGTGCCAGCAGCTCGACAATCGAAGGAAACACCATATATTTT
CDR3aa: CASSSTIEGNTIYF

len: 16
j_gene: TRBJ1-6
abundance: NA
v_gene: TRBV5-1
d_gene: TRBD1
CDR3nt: TGCGCCAGCAGCTTGGATCAGGGGGCGGAAATTTCACCCCTCCACTTT
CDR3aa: CASSLDQGAEISPLHF

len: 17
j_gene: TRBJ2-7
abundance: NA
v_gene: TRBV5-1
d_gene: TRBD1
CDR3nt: TGCGCCAGCAGCTTGGCTGGGCCTTCGACAGGGACACGAGAGCAGTACTTC
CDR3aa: CASSLAGPSTGTREQYF

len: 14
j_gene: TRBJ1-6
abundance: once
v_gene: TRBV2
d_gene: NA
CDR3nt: TGTGCCAGCACAAAAACAGGGATAGGTTCACCCCTCCACTTT
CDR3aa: CASTKTGIGSPLHF

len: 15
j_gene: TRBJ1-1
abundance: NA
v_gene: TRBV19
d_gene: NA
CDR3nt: TGTGCCAGTAGTATTGAGAATGCGGAGAGAACTGAAGCTTTCTTT
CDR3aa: CASSIENAERTEAFF

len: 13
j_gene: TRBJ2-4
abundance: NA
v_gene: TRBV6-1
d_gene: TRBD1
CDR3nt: TGTGCCAGCAGTGCAGACAGGGGAAACATTCAGTACTTC
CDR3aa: CASSADRGNIQYF

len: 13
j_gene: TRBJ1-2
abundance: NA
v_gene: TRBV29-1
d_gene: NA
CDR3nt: TGCAGCGACTCCGTGGGGCCGGGTTATGGCTACACCTTC
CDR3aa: CSDSVGPGYGYTF

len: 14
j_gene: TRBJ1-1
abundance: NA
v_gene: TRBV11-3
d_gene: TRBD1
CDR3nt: TGTGCCAGCAGCTCGACAGGGACGGACACTGAAGCTTTCTTT
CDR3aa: CASSSTGTDTEAFF

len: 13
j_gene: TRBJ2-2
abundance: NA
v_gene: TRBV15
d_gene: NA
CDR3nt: TGTGCCACCAGCGGGAGTCTAGCCGGGGAGCTGTTTTTT
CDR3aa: CATSGSLAGELFF

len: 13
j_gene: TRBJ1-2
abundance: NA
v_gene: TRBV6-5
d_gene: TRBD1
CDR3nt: TGTGCCAGCAGTCTTAGACAGGGCTTTGGCTACACCTTC
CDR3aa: CASSLRQGFGYTF

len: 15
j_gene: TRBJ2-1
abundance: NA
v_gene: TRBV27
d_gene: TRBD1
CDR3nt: TGTGCCAGCCATAGGACAGGGTACCCCTACAATGAGCAGTTCTTC
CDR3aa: CASHRTGYPYNEQFF

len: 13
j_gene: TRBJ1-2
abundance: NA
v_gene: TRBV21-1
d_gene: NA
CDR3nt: TGTGCCAGCAGACTCCGGAGGGGCAGTCTCCGCACCTTC
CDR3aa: CASRLRRGSLRTF

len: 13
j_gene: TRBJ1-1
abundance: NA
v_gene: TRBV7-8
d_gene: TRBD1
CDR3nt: TGTGCCAGCAGCTCAAACAGGGGCCTATCGGCTTTCTTT
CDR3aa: CASSSNRGLSAFF

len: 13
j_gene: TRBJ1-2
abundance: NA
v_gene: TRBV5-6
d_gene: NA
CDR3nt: TGTGCCAGCAGTTCCCAGGGGTTCTATGGCTACACCTTC
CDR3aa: CASSSQGFYGYTF

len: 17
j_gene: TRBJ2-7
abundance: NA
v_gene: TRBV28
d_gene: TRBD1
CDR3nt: TGTGCCAGCAGTCCCCATCAGGGGGCCCAAAGCTCCTACGAGCAGTACTTC
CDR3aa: CASSPHQGAQSSYEQYF

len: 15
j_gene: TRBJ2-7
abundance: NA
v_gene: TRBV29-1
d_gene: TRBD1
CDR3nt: TGCAGCGTTGAATACGCCGGGACAGGGCACTACGAGCAGTACTTC
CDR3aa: CSVEYAGTGHYEQYF

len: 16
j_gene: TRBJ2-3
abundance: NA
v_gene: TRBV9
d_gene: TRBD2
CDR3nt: TGTGCCAGCAGCGTAGGACTAGCGGGAGGGACAGATACGCAGTATTTT
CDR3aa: CASSVGLAGGTDTQYF

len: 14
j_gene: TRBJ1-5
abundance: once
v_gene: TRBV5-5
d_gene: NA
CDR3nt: TGTGCCAGCAGCCCCTACGGACAGAATCAGCCCCAGCATTTT
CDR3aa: CASSPYGQNQPQHF

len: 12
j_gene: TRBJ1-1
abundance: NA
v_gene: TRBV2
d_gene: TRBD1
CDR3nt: TGTGCCAGCAGCGGTCGGGACAGTGAAGCTTTCTTT
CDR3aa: CASSGRDSEAFF

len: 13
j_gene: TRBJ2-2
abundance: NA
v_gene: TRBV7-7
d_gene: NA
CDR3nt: TGTGCTAGCTCCGGGGACTACACCGGGGAGCTGTTTTTT
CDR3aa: CASSGDYTGELFF

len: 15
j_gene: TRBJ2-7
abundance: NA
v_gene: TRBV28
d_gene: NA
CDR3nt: TGTGCCAGCAGCTCCTGGGGGGGGCGCTCCTACGAGCAGTACTTC
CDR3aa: CASSSWGGRSYEQYF

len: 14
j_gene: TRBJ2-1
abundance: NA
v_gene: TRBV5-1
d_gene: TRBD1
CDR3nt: TGCGCCAGCAGCTCCGGACAGGGGGTGAATGAGCAGTTCTTC
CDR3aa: CASSSGQGVNEQFF

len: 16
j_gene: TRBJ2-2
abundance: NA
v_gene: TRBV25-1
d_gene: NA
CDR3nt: TGTGCCAGCAGTGAGGTAGGGGGAGTCGACACCGGGGAGCTGTTTTTT
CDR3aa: CASSEVGGVDTGELFF

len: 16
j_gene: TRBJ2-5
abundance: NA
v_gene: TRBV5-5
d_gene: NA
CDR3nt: TGTGCCAGCAGCTCGGACCGGGACACGGGTTCATGGACCCAGTACTTC
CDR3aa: CASSSDRDTGSWTQYF

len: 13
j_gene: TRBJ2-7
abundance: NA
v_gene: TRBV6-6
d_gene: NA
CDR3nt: TGTGCCAGCAGTTACGGGGCCTCCTACGAGCAGTACTTC
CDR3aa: CASSYGASYEQYF

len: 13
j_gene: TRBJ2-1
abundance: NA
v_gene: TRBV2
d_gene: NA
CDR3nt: TGTGCCAGCAGTTTACAGGGTCGGAATGAGCAGTTCTTC
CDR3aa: CASSLQGRNEQFF

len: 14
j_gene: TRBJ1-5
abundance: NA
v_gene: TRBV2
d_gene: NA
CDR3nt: TGTGCCAGCAGTACAGACACTTCTCATCAGCCCCAGCATTTT
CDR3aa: CASSTDTSHQPQHF

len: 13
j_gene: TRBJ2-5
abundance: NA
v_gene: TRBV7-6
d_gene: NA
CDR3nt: TGTGCCAGCAGCTTAGCCGCGGTAGAGACCCAGTACTTC
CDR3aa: CASSLAAVETQYF

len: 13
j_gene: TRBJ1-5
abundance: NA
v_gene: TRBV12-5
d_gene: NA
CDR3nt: TGTGCTAGTGGTTGGAGTAGCAATCAGCCCCAGCATTTT
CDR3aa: CASGWSSNQPQHF

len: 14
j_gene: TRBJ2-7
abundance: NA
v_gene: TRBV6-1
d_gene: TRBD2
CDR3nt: TGTGCCAGCAGCCTTGGGGGGGATCTGAACGAGCAGTACTTC
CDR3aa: CASSLGGDLNEQYF

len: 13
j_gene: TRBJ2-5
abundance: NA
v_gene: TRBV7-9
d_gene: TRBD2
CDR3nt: TGTGCCAGCAGCAGCAGGGAGGGGGAGACCCAGTACTTC
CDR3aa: CASSSREGETQYF

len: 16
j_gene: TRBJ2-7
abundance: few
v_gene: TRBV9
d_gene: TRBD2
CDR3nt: TGTGCCAGCAGCGTAGCTCCTAGCGGGTCCTCCTACGAGCAGTACTTC
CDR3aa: CASSVAPSGSSYEQYF

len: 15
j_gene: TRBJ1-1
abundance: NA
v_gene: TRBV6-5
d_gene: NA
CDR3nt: TGTGCCAGCAGTTACTCCAGGGTAGTAAACACTGAAGCTTTCTTT
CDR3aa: CASSYSRVVNTEAFF

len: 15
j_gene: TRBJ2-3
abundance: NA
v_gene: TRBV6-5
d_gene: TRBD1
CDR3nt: TGTGCCACCTTAAAGACAGGGGGCCGTACAGATACGCAGTATTTT
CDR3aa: CATLKTGGRTDTQYF

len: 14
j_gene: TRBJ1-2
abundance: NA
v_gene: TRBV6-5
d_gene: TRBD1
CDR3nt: TGTGCCAGCAGTTACTCGACAGGGACCTATGGCTACACCTTC
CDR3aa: CASSYSTGTYGYTF

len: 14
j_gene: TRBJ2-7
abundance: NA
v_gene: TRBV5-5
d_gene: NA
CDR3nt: TGTGCCAGCAGCTTGGTGCAGGGTCGCTACGAGCAGTACTTC
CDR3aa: CASSLVQGRYEQYF

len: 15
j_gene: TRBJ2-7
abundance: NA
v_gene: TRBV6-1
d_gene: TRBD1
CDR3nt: TGTGCCAGCAGTATTACCGGGACAGGGGCCTACGAGCAGTACTTC
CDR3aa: CASSITGTGAYEQYF

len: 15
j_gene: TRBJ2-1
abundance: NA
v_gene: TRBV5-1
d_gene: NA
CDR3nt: TGCGCCAGCAGCTTGGGGGGCGGATCCTACAATGAGCAGTTCTTC
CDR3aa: CASSLGGGSYNEQFF

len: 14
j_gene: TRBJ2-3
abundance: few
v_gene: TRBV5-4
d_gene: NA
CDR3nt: TGTGCCAGCAGCTTGGGAGGGAGTAGGGATACGCAGTATTTT
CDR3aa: CASSLGGSRDTQYF

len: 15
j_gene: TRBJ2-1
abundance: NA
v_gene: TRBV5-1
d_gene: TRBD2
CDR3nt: TGCGCCAGCAGCTTGGGGGGGGGCTCCTACAATGAGCAGTTCTTC
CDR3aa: CASSLGGGSYNEQFF

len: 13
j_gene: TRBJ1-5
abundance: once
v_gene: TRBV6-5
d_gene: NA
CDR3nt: TGTGCCAGCAGTTACAGAGGGAATCAGCCCCAGCATTTT
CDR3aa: CASSYRGNQPQHF

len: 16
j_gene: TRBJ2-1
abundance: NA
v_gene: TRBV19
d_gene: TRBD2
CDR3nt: TGTGCCAGTAGTTCGAGGGGCGGGAGCTCCTACAATGAGCAGTTCTTC
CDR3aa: CASSSRGGSSYNEQFF

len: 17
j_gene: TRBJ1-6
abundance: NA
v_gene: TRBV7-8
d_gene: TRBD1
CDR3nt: TGTGCCAGCAGCCAAGACAGGGCGGGCCGGCAGGATTCACCCCTCCACTTT
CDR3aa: CASSQDRAGRQDSPLHF